A single sample is the source of the 30 T cell receptor beta chains below, sequenced in a study of blood T cell repertoires in COVID-19. This table comes from immunoSEQ multiplex PCR, and its TCRdb copy is limited to in-frame clones, with some not included. The data show under 300,000 clones, with 86% seen just once and approximately 12% held by the top ten. The specimen sequenced was peripheral blood. The receptor set was obtained from a woman aged 25 to 45 with COVID-19, enrolled during active disease.

This chain joins TRBV30 and TRBJ2-1; the match to TRBD2 covers 8 bases. CDR3 length equals 14 residues. V gave up 6 bases and J gave up 4 bases; unmatched junction bases: 8. The germline V gene has CDR1 GTSNPN and CDR2 SVGIG (reference sequence). In nucleotides, the CDR3 is TGTGCCTGTACCGGGGCGGGGGGTTACAATGAGCAGTTCTTC. Translated: CACTGAGGYNEQFF.

This sequence joins TRBV2 and TRBJ2-3; 9 bases agree with TRBD2. Germline V gene sequence: CDR1 SNHLY, CDR2 FYNNEI. This CDR3 contains 15 residues. V trimming: 9 bases; J trimming: 3 bases; junction bases outside the gene matches: 10. CDR3 loop: CASTRGAGGTDTQYF. CDR3 DNA sequence: TGTGCCAGTACCCGGGGAGCGGGGGGTACAGATACGCAGTATTTT.

This chain joins TRBV7-2 and TRBJ2-7, with TRBD1 matching 9 bases. The V gene's germline CDR1 is SGHTA and CDR2 FQGNSA. This CDR3 region has 14 residues. Unmatched junction bases numbered 3, after V lost 4 bases and J lost 2 bases. The CDR3 here is CASSSGQGPYEQYF. The CDR3 bases are TGTGCCAGCAGCTCGGGACAGGGTCCCTACGAGCAGTACTTC.

This chain links TRBV28 with TRBJ2-2, with TRBD2 matching over 7 bases. The CDR3 spans 15 residues. J lost 7 bases, V lost 6 bases, and 11 bases had no gene match. Germline V gene sequence: CDR1 MDHEN, CDR2 SYDVKM. CDR3 region: CASSLRDYLGGELFF. The CDR3 bases are TGTGCCAGCAGCCTCCGGGACTACCTCGGCGGGGAGCTGTTTTTT.

J is TRBJ2-3 and V is TRBV9; D possibly corresponds to TRBD1 (6 bases). V gave up 3 bases and J gave up 0 bases, with 11 bases separating them. CDR3 length equals 15 residues. CDR1 SGDLS and CDR2 YYNGEE come from the germline V gene. The CDR3 reads CASSATGFSTDTQYF. The CDR3 DNA sequence: TGTGCCAGCAGCGCAACAGGGTTCAGCACAGATACGCAGTATTTT.

The rearrangement links TRBV5-1 to TRBJ2-3; D not certain. The CDR3 is 15 amino acids. V was pared by 8 bases and J by 5 bases, with 21 bases between. CDR1 and CDR2 from the germline V gene are SGHRS and YFSETQ. CDR3 loop: CASTSTARRVDTQYF. In DNA form, the CDR3 reads TGCGCCAGTACATCGACCGCTAGGCGTGTAGATACGCAGTATTTT.

The chain employs TRBV7-6 and TRBJ1-6; 8 bases line up with TRBD1. J lost 7 bases, V lost 5 bases, and 10 bases had no gene match. Germline values: CDR1 SGHVS, CDR2 FNYEAQ. The CDR3 extends over 16 amino acids. The CDR3, as DNA: TGTGCCAGCAGCCTAAGGACAGGGTCGGGGAATTCACCCCTCCACTTT. Protein product: CASSLRTGSGNSPLHF.

The chain links TRBV28 to TRBJ2-3; TRBD2 might be the D (5 bases). The CDR3 spans 18 residues. CDR1 and CDR2 from the germline V gene are MDHEN and SYDVKM. Trimming cost V 3 bases and J 4 bases, with 23 bases left between them. CDR3 amino acids: CASSFEALGVRRSDTQYF. CDR3 coding DNA: TGTGCCAGCAGTTTTGAGGCCCTCGGGGTCCGCCGCTCAGATACGCAGTATTTT. The full variable domain, completed using reference TRBV28 and TRBJ2-3, is DVKVTQSSRYLVKRTGEKVFLECVQDMDHENMFWYRQDPGLGLRLIYFSYDVKMKEKGDIPEGYSVSREKKERFSLILESASTNQTSMYLCASSFEALGVRRSDTQYFGPGTRLTVL.

The chain recombines TRBV6-6 with TRBJ1-1, with D tentatively TRBD1 (5 bases). Deletions cut 6 bases from V and 3 bases from J, with 14 bases between. This CDR3 has 14 amino acids. Germline V gene data show CDR1 as MNHNY and CDR2 as SVGAGI (reference sequence). The CDR3 here is CASSPQGGDTEAFF. The CDR3 DNA follows: TGTGCCAGCAGCCCCCAGGGCGGGGACACTGAAGCTTTCTTT.

V and J are TRBV19 and TRBJ2-3, with 8 positions matching TRBD1. The J segment lost 8 bases and the V segment lost 10 bases, leaving 17 bases of the junction unmatched. Germline loops: CDR1 LNHDA, CDR2 SQIVND (reference sequence). CDR3 size: 15 residues. The CDR3 spells CATLDRGTKSGTQYF. Written as DNA, the CDR3 is TGTGCCACCCTTGACAGGGGTACAAAGTCGGGTACGCAGTATTTT.

CDR3 DNA sequence: TGCGCCAGCAGCCCCGTAGGCGGGGGTCTAGGGTCCTACAATGAGCAGTTCTTC. This encodes CASSPVGGGLGSYNEQFF. This chain uses TRBV5-1 with TRBJ2-1; 7 bases line up with TRBD2. Germline V gene lookup returns CDR1 SGHRS and CDR2 YFSETQ. Germline trimming cut 4 bases from V and 1 base from J; bases unmatched to any gene: 14. The CDR3 covers 18 residues.

The rearrangement joins TRBV15 to TRBJ1-4; no clear D gene. V lost 1 base and J 0 bases, leaving 9 bases between the germline ends. The CDR3 is made up of 16 amino acids. From germline, CDR1 is LNHNV and CDR2 YYDKDF (reference sequence). The CDR3 here is CATSRGATPTNEKLFF. The CDR3, as DNA: TGTGCCACCAGCAGAGGGGCGACACCAACTAATGAAAAACTGTTTTTT.

The chain employs TRBV5-1 and TRBJ2-5, with D perhaps TRBD1 (6 bases). Germline V gene sequence: CDR1 SGHRS, CDR2 YFSETQ. Trimming removed 4 bases from V and 7 bases from J, with 17 bases in between. CDR3 size: 14 residues. In DNA form, the CDR3 reads TGCGCCAGCAGCGGAAGGACAGCCGAGGCGACCCAGTACTTC. It translates to CASSGRTAEATQYF.

CDR3 in amino acids: CASSEHTRATEAFF. The CDR3 coding sequence is TGTGCCAGCAGTGAACACACTAGGGCCACTGAAGCTTTCTTT. This chain connects TRBV2 to TRBJ1-1; D is unresolved. The germline V gene encodes CDR1 SNHLY and CDR2 FYNNEI. The CDR3 covers 14 residues. V lost 2 bases and J lost 4, with 11 bases in between.

This clone has a single count. The chain joins TRBV14 to TRBJ1-2, with D unresolved. Looked up from germline, CDR1 is SGHDN and CDR2 is FVKESK. The CDR3 is made up of 14 amino acids. Trimming shortened V by 0 bases and J by 11 bases, and 16 bases separated the two germline ends. Here the CDR3 DNA reads TGTGCCAGCAGCCAAGATTGGAGGGTTCTTTCGTACACCTTC. Encoded protein: CASSQDWRVLSYTF.

The V and J genes are TRBV2 and TRBJ1-1; 7 bases are a match to TRBD1. With V trimmed by 11 bases and J by 3 bases, 12 bases remained unmatched. The V gene's germline CDR1 is SNHLY and CDR2 FYNNEI. The length of the CDR3 is 14 residues. The DNA for the CDR3 is TGTGCCCTCGGGAGAAGGGGGCGGTACACTGAAGCTTTCTTT. Its translation is CALGRRGRYTEAFF.

This clone was counted a single time. The rearrangement uses TRBV29-1 and TRBJ2-1; a weak D match, TRBD2 (6 bases). V was cut by 4 bases and J by 3 bases, with 16 bases left in between. Germline CDR1 SQVTM, CDR2 ANQGSEA. This CDR3 has 15 amino acids. The CDR3 DNA reads as TGCAGCGTTGCACGGGACCTGCGGGGCTACAATGAGCAGTTCTTC. Translation: CSVARDLRGYNEQFF.

The CDR3 reads CASSTGLAVEQYF. DNA for the CDR3: TGTGCCAGCAGTACGGGACTAGCTGTCGAGCAGTACTTC. The V and J genes are TRBV2 and TRBJ2-7; 9 bases agree with TRBD2. Germline assignment: CDR1 SNHLY and CDR2 FYNNEI. Germline trimming cut 5 bases from V and 6 bases from J; bases unmatched to any gene: 5. CDR3 size: 13 residues.

V usage is TRBV2 and J usage is TRBJ1-2; TRBD1 might be the D (6 bases). This CDR3 region has 14 residues. The germline V and J ends were trimmed by 3 bases and 5 bases, with 13 bases remaining between them. The germline gives CDR1 SNHLY, CDR2 FYNNEI. The CDR3 protein is CASSEGRGVYGYTF. For the CDR3, the DNA is TGTGCCAGCAGTGAGGGCAGGGGTGTGTATGGCTACACCTTC.

The chain has TRBV18 and TRBJ1-2; no reliable D call. Germline V lookup: CDR1 KGHSH, CDR2 LQKENI. The CDR3 is made up of 14 amino acids. Trimming took 3 bases from V and 4 from J, leaving 12 bases between them. CDR3 in amino acids: CASSPGQLSYGYTF. DNA for the CDR3: TGTGCCAGCTCACCTGGGCAACTTAGCTATGGCTACACCTTC.

This clone appeared a few times. The CDR3, as DNA: TGCGCCAGCAGCTTGGGGCAGGGTGTCCCTACAGATACGCAGTATTTT. This encodes CASSLGQGVPTDTQYF. The V gene is TRBV5-1, the J gene TRBJ2-3; possibly TRBD1 for D (5 bases). Deletions cut 0 bases from V and 3 bases from J, with 14 bases between. This CDR3 has 16 residues. CDR1 and CDR2 from the germline V gene are SGHRS and YFSETQ.

This clone was seen more than once but under ten times. The genes are TRBV11-2 and TRBJ1-1, with 8 bases lining up with TRBD1. Germline assignment: CDR1 SGHAT and CDR2 FQNNGV. Trimming took 4 bases from V and 5 from J; bases not matched to a gene: 12. The CDR3 has 16 amino acids. CDR3 coding DNA: TGTGCCAGCAGCTCAAGAACGGACAGGGTTCGAACTGAAGCTTTCTTT. This translates into CASSSRTDRVRTEAFF.

The rearrangement joins TRBV7-7 to TRBJ2-3; D uncertain. Germline V lookup: CDR1 SSHAT, CDR2 FNYEAQ (reference sequence). V was cut by 1 base and J by 1 base, with 9 bases left in between. The CDR3 spans 15 residues. The CDR3 here is CASSLDPRGTDTQYF. Here the CDR3 DNA reads TGTGCCAGCAGCTTAGACCCCCGGGGCACAGATACGCAGTATTTT.

This clone has only a few counts. The chain employs TRBV4-1 and TRBJ2-7, with 10 bases that match TRBD2. This CDR3 has 15 residues. Germline V gene data show CDR1 as MGHRA and CDR2 as YSYEKL. V trimming: 6 bases; J trimming: 2 bases; junction bases outside the gene matches: 7. The CDR3 DNA follows: TGCGCCAGCAGACCCACTAGCGGGGCTCCCTACGAGCAGTACTTC. Translation gives CASRPTSGAPYEQYF.

The genes are TRBV5-1 and TRBJ2-6; TRBD2 is a possible D gene (6 bases). The germline gives CDR1 SGHRS, CDR2 YFSETQ. CDR3 length: 15 amino acids. V lost 7 bases, J lost 3 bases, and 14 bases lay in between. CDR3 loop: CASATGVDGANVLTF. The CDR3 coding sequence is TGCGCCAGCGCCACGGGGGTGGATGGGGCCAACGTCCTGACTTTC. Together with reference TRBV5-1 and TRBJ2-6, the CDR3 gives the full variable domain: KAGVTQTPRYLIKTRGQQVTLSCSPISGHRSVSWYQQTPGQGLQFLFEYFSETQRNKGNFPGRFSGRQFSNSRSEMNVSTLELGDSALYLCASATGVDGANVLTFGAGSRLTVL.

The chain joins TRBV12-5 to TRBJ2-1; 11 bases map to TRBD2. The CDR3 runs 17 residues. Germline assignment: CDR1 LGHNT and CDR2 FRNRAP. The V and J ends lost 2 bases and 7 bases, in that order; junction bases with no gene match: 10. This CDR3 is CASGLQIRLAGMNEQFF. The CDR3 nucleotides are TGTGCTAGTGGTTTGCAGATCAGACTAGCGGGGATGAATGAGCAGTTCTTC.

The V call is TRBV9, the J call TRBJ2-7; possible D gene TRBD2, 7 bases. Per germline, CDR1 SGDLS and CDR2 YYNGEE. The CDR3 runs to 13 residues. The ends were cut back, 5 bases at V and 0 bases at J, with 9 bases in the middle. CDR3 nucleotide sequence: TGTGCCAGCAGAGGGGGGGGCTCCTACGAGCAGTACTTC. It translates to CASRGGGSYEQYF.

The chain employs TRBV9 and TRBJ1-2, with D maybe TRBD1 (5 bases). Looked up from germline, CDR1 is SGDLS and CDR2 is YYNGEE. V lost 4 bases, J lost 4 bases, and 20 bases lay in between. The CDR3 extends over 16 amino acids. CDR3: CASSPHLRGGGYGYTF. The CDR3 DNA sequence: TGTGCCAGCAGCCCCCATCTAAGGGGAGGTGGCTATGGCTACACCTTC.

The chain carries TRBV6-5 and TRBJ1-5; weak D call: TRBD1 (6 bases). Germline loops: CDR1 MNHEY, CDR2 SVGAGI. Trimming shortened V by 2 bases and J by 5 bases, and 10 bases separated the two germline ends. This CDR3 is built from 14 residues. CDR3 sequence: CASSYNRDHQPQHF. The CDR3 nucleotides are TGTGCCAGCAGTTACAACAGGGACCATCAGCCCCAGCATTTT.

This chain links TRBV30 with TRBJ1-3; no reliable D call. Germline assignment: CDR1 GTSNPN and CDR2 SVGIG (reference sequence). The V end was cut by 1 base, the J end by 4 bases, with 11 bases between. There are 14 residues in the CDR3. CDR3 sequence reads: CAWSAGSLGNTIYF. CDR3 sequence (DNA): TGTGCCTGGAGTGCCGGGAGTCTAGGAAACACCATATATTTT. The whole variable domain, filled in from reference TRBV30 and TRBJ1-3, reads SQTIHQWPATLVQPVGSPLSLECTVEGTSNPNLYWYRQAAGRGLQLLFYSVGIGQISSEVPQNLSASRPQDRQFILSSKKLLLSDSGFYLCAWSAGSLGNTIYFGEGSWLTVV.